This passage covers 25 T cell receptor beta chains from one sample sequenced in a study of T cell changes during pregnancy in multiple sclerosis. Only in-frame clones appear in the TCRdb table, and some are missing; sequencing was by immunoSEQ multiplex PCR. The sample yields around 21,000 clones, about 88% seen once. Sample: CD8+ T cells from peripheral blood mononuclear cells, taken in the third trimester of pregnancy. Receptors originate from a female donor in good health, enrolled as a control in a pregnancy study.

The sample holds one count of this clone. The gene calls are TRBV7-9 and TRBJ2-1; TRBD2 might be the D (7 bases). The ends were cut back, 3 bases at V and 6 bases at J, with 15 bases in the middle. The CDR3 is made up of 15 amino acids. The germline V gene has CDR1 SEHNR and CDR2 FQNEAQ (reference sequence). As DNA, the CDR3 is TGTGCCAGCAGCTTCGTAGGGGGGGGCTCCAATGAGCAGTTCTTC. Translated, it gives CASSFVGGGSNEQFF.

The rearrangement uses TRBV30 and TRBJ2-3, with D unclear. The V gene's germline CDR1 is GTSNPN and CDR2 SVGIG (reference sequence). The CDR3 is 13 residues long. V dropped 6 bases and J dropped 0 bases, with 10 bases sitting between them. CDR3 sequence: CACASASTDTQYF. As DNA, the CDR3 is TGTGCCTGCGCTAGTGCTAGCACAGATACGCAGTATTTT.

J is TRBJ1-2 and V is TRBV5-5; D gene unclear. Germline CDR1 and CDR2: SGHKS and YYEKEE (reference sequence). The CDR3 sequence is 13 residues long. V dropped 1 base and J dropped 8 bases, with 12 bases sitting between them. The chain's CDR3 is CASSLSPDGGYTF. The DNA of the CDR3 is TGTGCCAGCAGCTTGTCGCCCGACGGGGGCTACACCTTC.

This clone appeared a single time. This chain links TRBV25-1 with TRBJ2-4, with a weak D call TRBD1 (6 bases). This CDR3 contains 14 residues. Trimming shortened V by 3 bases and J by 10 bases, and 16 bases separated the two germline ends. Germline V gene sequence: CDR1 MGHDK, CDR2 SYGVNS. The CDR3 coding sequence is TGTGCCAGCAGTGATGCAGGGGCGCTTCGAATTCAGTACTTC. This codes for CASSDAGALRIQYF.

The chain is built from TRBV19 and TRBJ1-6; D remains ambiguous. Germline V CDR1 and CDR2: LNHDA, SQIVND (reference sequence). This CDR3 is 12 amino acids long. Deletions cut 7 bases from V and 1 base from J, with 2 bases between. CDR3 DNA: TGTGCCAGTACATCCTATAATTCACCCCTCCACTTT. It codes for CASTSYNSPLHF.

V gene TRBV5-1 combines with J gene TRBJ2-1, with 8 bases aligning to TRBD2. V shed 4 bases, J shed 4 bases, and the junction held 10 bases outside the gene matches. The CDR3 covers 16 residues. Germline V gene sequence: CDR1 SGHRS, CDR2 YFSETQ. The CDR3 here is CASSPGLAGPYNEQFF. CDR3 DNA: TGCGCCAGCAGCCCCGGGTTAGCGGGGCCTTACAATGAGCAGTTCTTC.

The CDR3 region has the DNA TGTGCCAGCAGTTTTGTAGGGGGCGAGCAGTACTTC. This encodes CASSFVGGEQYF. The rearrangement uses TRBV27 and TRBJ2-7, with a weak D call TRBD1 (6 bases). The CDR3 has 12 amino acids. The V end was cut by 3 bases, the J end by 6 bases, with 9 bases between. CDR1 and CDR2 from the germline V gene are MNHEY and SMNVEV (reference sequence).

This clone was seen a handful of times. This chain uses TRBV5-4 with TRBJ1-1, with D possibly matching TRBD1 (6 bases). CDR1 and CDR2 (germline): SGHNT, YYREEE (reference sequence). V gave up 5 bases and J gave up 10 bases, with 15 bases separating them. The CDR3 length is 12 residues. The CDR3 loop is CASRYRVRRAFF. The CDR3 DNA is TGTGCCAGCAGATACAGGGTTCGGCGAGCTTTCTTT. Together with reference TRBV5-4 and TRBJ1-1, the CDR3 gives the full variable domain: ETGVTQSPTHLIKTRGQQVTLRCSSQSGHNTVSWYQQALGQGPQFIFQYYREEENGRGNFPPRFSGLQFPNYSSELNVNALELDDSALYLCASRYRVRRAFFGQGTRLTVV.

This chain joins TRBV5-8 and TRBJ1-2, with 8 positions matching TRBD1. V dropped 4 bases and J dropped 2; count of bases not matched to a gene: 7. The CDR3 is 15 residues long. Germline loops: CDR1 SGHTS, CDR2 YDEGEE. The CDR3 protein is CASSVTGGYNYGYTF. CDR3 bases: TGTGCCAGCAGCGTAACAGGGGGGTACAACTATGGCTACACCTTC.

The CDR3 sequence: CASGLAGGPADTQYF. In nucleotides, the CDR3 is TGCGCCAGCGGCCTTGCGGGGGGGCCTGCAGATACGCAGTATTTT. The chain carries TRBV10-2 and TRBJ2-3, with TRBD2 matching 9 bases. J was trimmed by 4 bases and V by 8 bases; bases with no gene match: 10. Germline assignment: CDR1 WSHSY and CDR2 SAAADI. The CDR3 contains 15 residues.

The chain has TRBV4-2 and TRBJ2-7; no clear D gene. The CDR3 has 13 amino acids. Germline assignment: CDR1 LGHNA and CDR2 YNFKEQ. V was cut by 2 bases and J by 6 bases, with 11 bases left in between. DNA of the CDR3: TGTGCCAGCAGCCAAACTGTACTTTCCGAGCAGTACTTC. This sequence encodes CASSQTVLSEQYF.

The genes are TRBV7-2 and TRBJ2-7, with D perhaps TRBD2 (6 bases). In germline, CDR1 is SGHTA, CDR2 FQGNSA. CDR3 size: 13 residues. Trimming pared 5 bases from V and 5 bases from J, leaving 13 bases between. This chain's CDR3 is CASSPGRSDEQYF. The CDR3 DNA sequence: TGTGCCAGCAGCCCCGGGAGATCCGACGAGCAGTACTTC.

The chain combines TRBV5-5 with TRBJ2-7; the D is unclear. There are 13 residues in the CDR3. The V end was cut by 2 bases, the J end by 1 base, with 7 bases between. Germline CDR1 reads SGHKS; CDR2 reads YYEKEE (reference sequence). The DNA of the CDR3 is TGTGCCAGCAGCTTCCTAGTGTCCTACGAGCAGTACTTC. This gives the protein CASSFLVSYEQYF.

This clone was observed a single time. CDR3 amino acids: CASSEFASGTYEQYF. CDR3 DNA: TGTGCCAGCAGTGAATTTGCTAGCGGGACTTACGAGCAGTACTTC. The chain joins TRBV25-1 to TRBJ2-7; TRBD2 agrees at 9 bases. J gave up 4 bases and V 1 base, and 5 bases lay outside the gene matches. Per the germline V gene, CDR1 is MGHDK and CDR2 is SYGVNS. The CDR3 loop spans 15 amino acids.

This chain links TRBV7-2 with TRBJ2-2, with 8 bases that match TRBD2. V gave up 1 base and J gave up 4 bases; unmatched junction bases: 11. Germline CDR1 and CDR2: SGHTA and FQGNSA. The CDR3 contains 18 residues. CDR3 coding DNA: TGTGCCAGCAGCTTAGTTGAAGGCGGGAGGCCTGGCACCGGGGAGCTGTTTTTT. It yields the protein CASSLVEGGRPGTGELFF.

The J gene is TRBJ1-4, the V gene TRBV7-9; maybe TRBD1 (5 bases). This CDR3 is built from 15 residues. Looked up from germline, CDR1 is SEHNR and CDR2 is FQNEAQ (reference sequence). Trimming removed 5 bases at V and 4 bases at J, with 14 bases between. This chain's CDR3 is CASSPAGVVNEKLFF. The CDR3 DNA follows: TGTGCCAGCAGCCCAGCGGGGGTTGTTAATGAAAAACTGTTTTTT. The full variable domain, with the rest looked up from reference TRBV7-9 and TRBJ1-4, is DTGVSQNPRHKITKRGQNVTFRCDPISEHNRLYWYRQTLGQGPEFLTYFQNEAQLEKSRLLSDRFSAERPKGSFSTLEIQRTEQGDSAMYLCASSPAGVVNEKLFFGSGTQLSVL.

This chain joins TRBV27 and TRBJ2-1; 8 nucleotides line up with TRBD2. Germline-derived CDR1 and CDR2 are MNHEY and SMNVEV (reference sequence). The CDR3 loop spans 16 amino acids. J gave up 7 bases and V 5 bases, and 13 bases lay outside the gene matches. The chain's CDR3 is CASSPLGGGLENEQFF. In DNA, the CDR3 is TGTGCCAGCAGTCCCCTCGGCGGGGGGTTGGAGAATGAGCAGTTCTTC.

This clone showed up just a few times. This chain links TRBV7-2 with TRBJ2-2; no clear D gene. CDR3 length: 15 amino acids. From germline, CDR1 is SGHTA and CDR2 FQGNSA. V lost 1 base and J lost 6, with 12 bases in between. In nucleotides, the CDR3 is TGTGCCAGCAGCTTAGTATGGGCCTCTTCCGGGGAGCTGTTTTTT. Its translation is CASSLVWASSGELFF.

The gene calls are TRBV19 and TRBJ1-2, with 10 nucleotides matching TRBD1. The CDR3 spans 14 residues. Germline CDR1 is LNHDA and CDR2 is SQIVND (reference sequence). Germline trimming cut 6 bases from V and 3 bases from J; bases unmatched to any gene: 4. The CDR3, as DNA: TGTGCCAGTAGGGGGACAGGGGTACACTATGGCTACACCTTC. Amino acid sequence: CASRGTGVHYGYTF.

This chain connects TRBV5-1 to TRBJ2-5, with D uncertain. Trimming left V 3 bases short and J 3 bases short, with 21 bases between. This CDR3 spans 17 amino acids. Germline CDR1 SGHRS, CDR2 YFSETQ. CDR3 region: CASSSVAEVRPKETQYF. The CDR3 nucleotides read TGCGCCAGCAGCTCCGTAGCTGAGGTACGGCCCAAAGAGACCCAGTACTTC.

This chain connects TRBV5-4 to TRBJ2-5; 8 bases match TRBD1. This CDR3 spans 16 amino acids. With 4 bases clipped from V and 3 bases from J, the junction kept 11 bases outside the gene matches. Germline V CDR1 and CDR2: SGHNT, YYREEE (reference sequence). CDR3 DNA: TGTGCCAGCAGCCCTTCCCGGACAGGGTATGAAGAGACCCAGTACTTC. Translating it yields CASSPSRTGYEETQYF.

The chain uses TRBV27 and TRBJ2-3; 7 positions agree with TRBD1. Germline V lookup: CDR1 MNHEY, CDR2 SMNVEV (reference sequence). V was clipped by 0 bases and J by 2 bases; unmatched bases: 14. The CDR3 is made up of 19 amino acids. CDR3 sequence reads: CASSLSPSLGGWSTDTQYF. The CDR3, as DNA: TGTGCCAGCAGTTTATCCCCCTCCTTAGGGGGCTGGTCCACAGATACGCAGTATTTT.

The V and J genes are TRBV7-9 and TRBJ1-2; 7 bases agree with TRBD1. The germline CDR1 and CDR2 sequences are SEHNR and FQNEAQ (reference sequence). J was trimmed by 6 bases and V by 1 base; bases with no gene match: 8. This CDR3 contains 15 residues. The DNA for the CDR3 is TGTGCCAGCAGCTTAGAAACAGGGGAGGCACATGGCTACACCTTC. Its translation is CASSLETGEAHGYTF.

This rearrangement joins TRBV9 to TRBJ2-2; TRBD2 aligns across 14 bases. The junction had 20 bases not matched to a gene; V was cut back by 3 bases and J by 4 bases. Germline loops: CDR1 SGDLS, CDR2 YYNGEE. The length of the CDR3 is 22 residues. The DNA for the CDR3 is TGTGCCAGCAGCGGGCCCGCCGGGACTAGCGGGGGACCGGTTCAAACCACCGGGGAGCTGTTTTTT. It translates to CASSGPAGTSGGPVQTTGELFF.

As DNA, the CDR3 is TGTGCCAGCAGTTACGGTTTGGGAGCGAGGGGAAACACCATATATTTT. Translating gives CASSYGLGARGNTIYF. The chain couples TRBV6-5 to TRBJ1-3; no firm D call. V was cut by 2 bases and J by 4 bases, with 15 bases left in between. The germline gives CDR1 MNHEY, CDR2 SVGAGI. The CDR3 has 16 residues.